The source of this T cell receptor beta chain is a study of shared clonotypes between healthy human individuals. This clone is a singleton in its sample. The same CDR3 is also encoded by other DNA sequences in this sample. CDR1 SGHNT and CDR2 YYREEE come from the germline V gene (reference sequence). Trimming shortened V by 3 bases and J by 6 bases, and 19 bases separated the two germline ends. The CDR3 loop spans 15 amino acids. The data were produced by immunoSEQ multiplex PCR, yet TCRdb's version contains in-frame clones alone and is incomplete. The data contain 2 million to 3 million clones, 85% to 95% of them seen just once; the ten biggest clones take up roughly 0.13%.

The source material was naive CD4+ T cells sorted from blood. Subset given: CD45RA+ positively selected. The TCR comes from a man aged 18 to 35 in good health. V usage is TRBV5-4 and J usage is TRBJ2-7; D might be TRBD1 (6 bases). The CDR3 nucleotides are TGTGCCAGCAGCTCGGGCTCGGGGCAGGGGTTCGAGCAGTACTTC. Residues: CASSSGSGQGFEQYF.